This TCR beta chain was recovered during a study of blood T cells in healthy people across ages. Study summary: Every two T cells gave about one barcoded beta molecule via template switching. Notes on the study in general: Nothing was known about donor CMV status, and this possibly confounded expanded clonotype changes. Reliance upon unsorted PBMCs precluded definitive naive versus antigen-experienced comparison.

About this clonotype: Its antigen is currently unknown.

Sample-barcoded 5' priming and a J-beta primer mix drove a second PCR of 7 to 11 cycles. TCRdb reprocessed the 5' RACE reads with MiXCR, giving one entry per CDR3 protein. The table includes 650,000 to 1,000,000 distinct CDR3 sequences, roughly 35% detected once. CDR1 is SNHLY, CDR2 FYNNEI, per germline. V lost 7 bases and J 2 bases, leaving 12 bases between the germline ends. This CDR3 comprises 14 residues. The clonotype originates from a man between 18 and 35 years old in good health. Input material: blood. The gene calls are TRBV2 and TRBJ2-1; D is possibly TRBD1 (6 bases). This chain's CDR3 is CASNPDRPYNEQFF. The CDR3 region has the DNA TGTGCCAGCAACCCCGACAGGCCCTACAATGAGCAGTTCTTC.